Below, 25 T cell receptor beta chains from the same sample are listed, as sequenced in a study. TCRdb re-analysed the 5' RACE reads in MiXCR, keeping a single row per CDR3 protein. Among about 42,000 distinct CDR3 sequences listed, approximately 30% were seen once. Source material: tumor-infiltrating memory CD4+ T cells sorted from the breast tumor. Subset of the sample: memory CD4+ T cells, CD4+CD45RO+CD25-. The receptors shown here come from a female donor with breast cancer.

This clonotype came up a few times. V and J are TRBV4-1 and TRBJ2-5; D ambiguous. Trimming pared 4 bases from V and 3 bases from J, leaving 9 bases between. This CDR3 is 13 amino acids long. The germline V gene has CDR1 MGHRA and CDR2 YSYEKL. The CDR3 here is CASSRKIEETQYF. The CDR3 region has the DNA TGCGCCAGCAGCCGAAAGATAGAAGAGACCCAGTACTTC.

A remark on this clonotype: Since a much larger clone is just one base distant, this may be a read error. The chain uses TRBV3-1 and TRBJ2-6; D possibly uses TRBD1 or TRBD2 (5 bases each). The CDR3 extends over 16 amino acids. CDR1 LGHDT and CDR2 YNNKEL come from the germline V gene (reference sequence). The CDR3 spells CASGQDLGAGANVLTF. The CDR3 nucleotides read TGTGCCAGCGGCCAAGATCTGGGGGCTGGGGCCAACGTCCTGACTTTC.

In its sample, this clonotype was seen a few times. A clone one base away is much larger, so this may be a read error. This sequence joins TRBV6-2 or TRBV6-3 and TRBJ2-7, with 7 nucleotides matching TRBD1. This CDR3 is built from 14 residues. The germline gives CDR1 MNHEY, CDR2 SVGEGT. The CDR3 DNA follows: TGTGCCGGCAGTTACGGACAGGCCTCCTACGAGCAGTACTTC. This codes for CAGSYGQASYEQYF.

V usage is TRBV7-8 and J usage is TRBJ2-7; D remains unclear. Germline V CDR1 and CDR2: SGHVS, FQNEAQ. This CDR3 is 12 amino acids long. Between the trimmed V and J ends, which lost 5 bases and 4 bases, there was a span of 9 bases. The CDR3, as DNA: TGTGCCAGCAGCCTAATCCAATACGAGCAGTACTTC. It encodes CASSLIQYEQYF.

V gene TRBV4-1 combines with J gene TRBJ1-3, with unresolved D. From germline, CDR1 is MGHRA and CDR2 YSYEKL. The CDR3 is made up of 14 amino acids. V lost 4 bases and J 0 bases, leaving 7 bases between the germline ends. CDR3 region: CASSPLTSGNTIYF. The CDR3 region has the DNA TGCGCCAGCAGCCCCTTAACCTCTGGAAACACCATATATTTT.

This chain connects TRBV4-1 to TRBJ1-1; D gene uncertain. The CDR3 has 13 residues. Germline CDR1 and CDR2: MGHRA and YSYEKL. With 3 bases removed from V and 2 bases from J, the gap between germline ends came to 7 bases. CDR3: CASSHPSNTEAFF. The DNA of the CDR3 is TGCGCCAGCAGCCACCCCTCTAACACTGAAGCTTTCTTT.

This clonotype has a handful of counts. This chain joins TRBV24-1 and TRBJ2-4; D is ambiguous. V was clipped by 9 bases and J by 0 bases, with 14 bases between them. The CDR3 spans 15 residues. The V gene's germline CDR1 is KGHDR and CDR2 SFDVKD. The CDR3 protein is CATGPRKLAKNIQYF. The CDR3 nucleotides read TGTGCCACCGGACCCCGGAAACTAGCCAAAAACATTCAGTACTTC.

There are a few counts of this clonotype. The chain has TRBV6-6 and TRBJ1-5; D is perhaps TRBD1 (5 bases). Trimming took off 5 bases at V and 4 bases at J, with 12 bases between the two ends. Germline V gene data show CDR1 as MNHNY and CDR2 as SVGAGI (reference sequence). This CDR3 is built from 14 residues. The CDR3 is CASSGQPMNQPQHF. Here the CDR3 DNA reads TGTGCCAGCAGTGGACAACCCATGAATCAGCCCCAGCATTTT.

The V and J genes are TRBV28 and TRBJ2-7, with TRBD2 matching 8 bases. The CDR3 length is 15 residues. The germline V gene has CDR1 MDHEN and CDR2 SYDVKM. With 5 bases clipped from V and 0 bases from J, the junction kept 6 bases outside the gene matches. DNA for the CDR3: TGTGCCAGCAGTGCCGCGGGGGGTTCCTCCTACGAGCAGTACTTC. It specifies CASSAAGGSSYEQYF.

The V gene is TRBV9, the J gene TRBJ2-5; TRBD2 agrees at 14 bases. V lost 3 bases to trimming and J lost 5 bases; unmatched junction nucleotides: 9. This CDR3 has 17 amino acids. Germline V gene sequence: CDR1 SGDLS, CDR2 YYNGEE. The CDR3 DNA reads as TGTGCCAGCAGCGCACCGGGACTAGCGGGGGCGGGGGAGACCCAGTACTTC. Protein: CASSAPGLAGAGETQYF.

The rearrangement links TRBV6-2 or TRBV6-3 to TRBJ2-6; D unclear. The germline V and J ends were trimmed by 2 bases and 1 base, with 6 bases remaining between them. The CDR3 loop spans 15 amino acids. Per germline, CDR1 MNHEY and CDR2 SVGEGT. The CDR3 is CASSYGRSGANVLTF. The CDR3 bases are TGTGCCAGCAGTTACGGCCGTTCTGGGGCCAACGTCCTGACTTTC.

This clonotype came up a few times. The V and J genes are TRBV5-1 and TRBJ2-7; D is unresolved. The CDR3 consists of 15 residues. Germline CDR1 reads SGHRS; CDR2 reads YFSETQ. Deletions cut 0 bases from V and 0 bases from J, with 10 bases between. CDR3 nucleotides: TGCGCCAGCAGCTTGGACGGGTATAGCTCCTACGAGCAGTACTTC. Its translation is CASSLDGYSSYEQYF. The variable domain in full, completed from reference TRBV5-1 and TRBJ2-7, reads KAGVTQTPRYLIKTRGQQVTLSCSPISGHRSVSWYQQTPGQGLQFLFEYFSETQRNKGNFPGRFSGRQFSNSRSEMNVSTLELGDSALYLCASSLDGYSSYEQYFGPGTRLTVT.

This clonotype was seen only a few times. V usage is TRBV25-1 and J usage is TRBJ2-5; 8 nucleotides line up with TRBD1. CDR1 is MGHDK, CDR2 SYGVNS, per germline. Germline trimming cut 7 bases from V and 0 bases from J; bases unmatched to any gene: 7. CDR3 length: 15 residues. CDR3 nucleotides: TGTGCCAGCACCAGCCGGGACAGGTACCAAGAGACCCAGTACTTC. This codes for CASTSRDRYQETQYF.

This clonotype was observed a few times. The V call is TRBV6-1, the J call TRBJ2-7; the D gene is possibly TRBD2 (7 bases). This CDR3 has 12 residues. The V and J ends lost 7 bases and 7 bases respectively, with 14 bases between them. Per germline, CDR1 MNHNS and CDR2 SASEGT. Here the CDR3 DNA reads TGTGCCAGCATCGCGGGGGCGCGGGAGCAGTACTTC. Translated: CASIAGAREQYF.

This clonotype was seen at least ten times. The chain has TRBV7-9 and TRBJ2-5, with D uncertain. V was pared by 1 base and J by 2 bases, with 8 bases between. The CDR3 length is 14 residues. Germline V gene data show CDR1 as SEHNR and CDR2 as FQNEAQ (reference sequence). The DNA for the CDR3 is TGTGCCAGCAGCTTAGGGGTCCGGCAAGAGACCCAGTACTTC. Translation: CASSLGVRQETQYF.

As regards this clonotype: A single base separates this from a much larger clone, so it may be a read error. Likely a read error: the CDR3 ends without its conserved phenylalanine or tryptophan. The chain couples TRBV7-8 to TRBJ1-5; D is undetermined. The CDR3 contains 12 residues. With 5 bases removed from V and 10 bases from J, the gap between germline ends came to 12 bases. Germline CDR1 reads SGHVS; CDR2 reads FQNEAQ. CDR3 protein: CASSPSDTPQHS. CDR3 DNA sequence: TGTGCCAGCAGCCCCAGTGATACACCCCAGCATTCT.

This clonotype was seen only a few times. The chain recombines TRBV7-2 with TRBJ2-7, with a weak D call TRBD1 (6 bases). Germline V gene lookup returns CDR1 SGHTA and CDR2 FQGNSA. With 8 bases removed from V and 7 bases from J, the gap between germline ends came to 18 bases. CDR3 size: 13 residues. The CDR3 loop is CASGQGPSREQYF. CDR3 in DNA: TGTGCCAGCGGTCAGGGGCCGTCTAGGGAGCAGTACTTC.

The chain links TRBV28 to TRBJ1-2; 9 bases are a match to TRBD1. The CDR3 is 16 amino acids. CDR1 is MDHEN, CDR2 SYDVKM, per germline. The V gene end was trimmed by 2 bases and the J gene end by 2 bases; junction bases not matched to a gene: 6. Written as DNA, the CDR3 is TGTGCCAGCAGTTTAGAGTTTACAGGGGGCAACTATGGCTACACCTTC. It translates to CASSLEFTGGNYGYTF.

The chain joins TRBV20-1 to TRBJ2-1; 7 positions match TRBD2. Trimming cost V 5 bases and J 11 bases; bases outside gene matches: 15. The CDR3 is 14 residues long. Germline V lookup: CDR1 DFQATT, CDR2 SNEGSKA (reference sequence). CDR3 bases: TGCAGTGCTCCCCGCCAACTAGCGCTAGACCAGCAGTTCTTC. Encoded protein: CSAPRQLALDQQFF.

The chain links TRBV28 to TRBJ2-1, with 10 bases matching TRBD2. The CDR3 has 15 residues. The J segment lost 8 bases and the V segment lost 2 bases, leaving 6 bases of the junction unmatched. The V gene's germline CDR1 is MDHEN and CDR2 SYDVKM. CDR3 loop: CASSLVSSGSDEQFF. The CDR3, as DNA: TGTGCCAGCAGTTTAGTTTCTAGCGGGAGCGATGAGCAGTTCTTC.

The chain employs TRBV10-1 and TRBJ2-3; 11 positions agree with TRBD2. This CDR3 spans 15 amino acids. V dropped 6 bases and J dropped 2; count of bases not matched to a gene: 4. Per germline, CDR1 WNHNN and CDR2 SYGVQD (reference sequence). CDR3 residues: CASSGGLADTDTQYF. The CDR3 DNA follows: TGCGCCAGCAGCGGGGGACTAGCGGACACAGATACGCAGTATTTT.

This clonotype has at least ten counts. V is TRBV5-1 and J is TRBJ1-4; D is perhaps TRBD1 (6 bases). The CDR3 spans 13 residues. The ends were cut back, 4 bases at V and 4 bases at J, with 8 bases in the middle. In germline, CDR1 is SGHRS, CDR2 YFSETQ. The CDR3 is CASSGTNNEKLFF. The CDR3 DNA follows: TGCGCCAGCAGCGGGACAAATAATGAAAAACTGTTTTTT.

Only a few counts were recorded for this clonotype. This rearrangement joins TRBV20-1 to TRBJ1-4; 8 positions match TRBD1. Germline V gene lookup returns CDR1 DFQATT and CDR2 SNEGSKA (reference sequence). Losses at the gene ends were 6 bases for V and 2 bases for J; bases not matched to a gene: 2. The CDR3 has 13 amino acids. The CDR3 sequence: CSARTGTNEKLFF. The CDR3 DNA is TGCAGTGCGAGGACAGGGACTAATGAAAAACTGTTTTTT.

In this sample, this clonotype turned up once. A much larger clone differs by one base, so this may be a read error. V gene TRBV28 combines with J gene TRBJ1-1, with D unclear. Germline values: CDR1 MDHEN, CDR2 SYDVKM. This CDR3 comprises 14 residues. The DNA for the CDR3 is TGTACCAGCAGTTTGTTCGGCCAGAACACTGAAGCTTTCTTT. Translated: CTSSLFGQNTEAFF.

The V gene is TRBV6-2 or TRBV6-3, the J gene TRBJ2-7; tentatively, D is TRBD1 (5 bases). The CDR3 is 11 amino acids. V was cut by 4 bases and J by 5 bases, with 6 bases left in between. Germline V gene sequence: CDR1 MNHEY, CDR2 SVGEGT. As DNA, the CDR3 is TGTGCCAGCAGTTTGGGGCACGAGCAGTACTTC. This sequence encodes CASSLGHEQYF.